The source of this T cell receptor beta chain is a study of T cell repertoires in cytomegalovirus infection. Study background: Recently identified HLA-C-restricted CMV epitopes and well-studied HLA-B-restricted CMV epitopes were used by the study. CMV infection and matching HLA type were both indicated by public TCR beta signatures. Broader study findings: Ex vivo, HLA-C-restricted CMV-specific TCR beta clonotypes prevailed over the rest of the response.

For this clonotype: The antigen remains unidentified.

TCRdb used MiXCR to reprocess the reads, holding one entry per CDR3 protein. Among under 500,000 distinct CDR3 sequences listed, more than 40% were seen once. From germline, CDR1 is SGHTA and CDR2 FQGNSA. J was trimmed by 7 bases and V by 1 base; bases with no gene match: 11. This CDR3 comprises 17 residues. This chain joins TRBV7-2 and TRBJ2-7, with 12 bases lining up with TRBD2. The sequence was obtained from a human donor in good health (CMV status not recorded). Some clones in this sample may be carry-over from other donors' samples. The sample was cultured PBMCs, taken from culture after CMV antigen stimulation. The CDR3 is CASSLGPLLAGGSEQYF. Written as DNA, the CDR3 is TGTGCCAGCAGCTTAGGCCCACTACTAGCGGGAGGTAGTGAGCAGTACTTC.